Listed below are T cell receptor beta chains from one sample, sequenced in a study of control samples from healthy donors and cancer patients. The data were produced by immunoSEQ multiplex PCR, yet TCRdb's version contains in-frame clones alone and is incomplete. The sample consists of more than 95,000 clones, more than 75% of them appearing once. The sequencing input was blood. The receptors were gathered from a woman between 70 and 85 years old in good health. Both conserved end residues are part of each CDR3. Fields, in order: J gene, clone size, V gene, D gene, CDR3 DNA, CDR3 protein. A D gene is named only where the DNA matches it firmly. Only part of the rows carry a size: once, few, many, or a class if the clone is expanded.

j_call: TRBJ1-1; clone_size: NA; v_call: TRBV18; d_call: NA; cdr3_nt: TGTGCCAGCTCACCGGGGGCCGAGAACACTGAAGCTTTCTTT; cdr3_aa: CASSPGAENTEAFF
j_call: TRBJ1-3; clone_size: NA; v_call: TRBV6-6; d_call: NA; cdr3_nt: TGTGCCAGCAACGTCCAGGAGTCTGGAAACACCATATATTTT; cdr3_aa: CASNVQESGNTIYF
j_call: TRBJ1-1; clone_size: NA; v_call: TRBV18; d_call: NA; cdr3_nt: TGTGCCAGCTCACCACCGGAGGGGTACGGCACTGAAGCTTTCTTT; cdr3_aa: CASSPPEGYGTEAFF
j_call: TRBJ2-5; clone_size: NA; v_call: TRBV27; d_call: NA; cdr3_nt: TGTGCCAGCAGCAAGGACACATCGATGACCCAGTACTTC; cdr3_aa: CASSKDTSMTQYF
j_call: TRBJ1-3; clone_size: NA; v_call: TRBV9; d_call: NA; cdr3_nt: TGTGCCAGCAGCGTAGACAGGTCTGGAAACACCATATATTTT; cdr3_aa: CASSVDRSGNTIYF
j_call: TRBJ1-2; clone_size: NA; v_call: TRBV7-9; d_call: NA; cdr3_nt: TGTGCCAGCACCTCCATGGAGAACATCTATGGCTACACCTTC; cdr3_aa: CASTSMENIYGYTF
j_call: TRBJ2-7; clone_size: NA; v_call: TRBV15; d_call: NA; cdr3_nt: TGTGCCACCAGCAGGGGGGGGACAGCCTACGAGCAGTACTTC; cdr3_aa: CATSRGGTAYEQYF
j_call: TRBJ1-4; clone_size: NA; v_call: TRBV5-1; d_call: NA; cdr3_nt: TGCGCCAGCAGCCCTGGGGGCTATAATGAAAAACTGTTTTTT; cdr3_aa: CASSPGGYNEKLFF
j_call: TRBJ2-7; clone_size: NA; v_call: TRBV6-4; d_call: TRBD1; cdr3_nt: TGTGCCAGCAGTGTCCCGGGACAGGGGGCTCACGAGCAGTACTTC; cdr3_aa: CASSVPGQGAHEQYF
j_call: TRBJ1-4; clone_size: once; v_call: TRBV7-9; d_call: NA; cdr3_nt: TGTGCCAGCAGCTCAGGTTCAGTTGAAAAACTGTTTTTT; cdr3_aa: CASSSGSVEKLFF
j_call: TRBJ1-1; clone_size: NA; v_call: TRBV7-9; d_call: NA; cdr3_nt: TGTGCCAGCAGCTTAGAGGGGAAGGGCGGGACTGAAGCTTTCTTT; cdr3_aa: CASSLEGKGGTEAFF
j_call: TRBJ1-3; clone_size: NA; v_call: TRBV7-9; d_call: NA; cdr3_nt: TGTGCCAGCAGCCCATCGGACAGAGGTGGAAACACCATATATTTT; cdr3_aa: CASSPSDRGGNTIYF
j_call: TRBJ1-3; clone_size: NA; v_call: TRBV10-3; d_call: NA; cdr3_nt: TGTGCCATCAGTGAAGGAGGAAACACCATATATTTT; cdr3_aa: CAISEGGNTIYF
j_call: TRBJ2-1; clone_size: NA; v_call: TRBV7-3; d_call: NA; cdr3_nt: TGTGCCAGCAGCTTAGGCTCCGGCAATGAGCAGTTCTTC; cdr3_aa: CASSLGSGNEQFF
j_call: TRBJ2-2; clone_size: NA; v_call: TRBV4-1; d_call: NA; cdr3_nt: TGCGCCAGCAGCCAAGATCTTAGTCATCCGAACACCGGGGAGCTGTTTTTT; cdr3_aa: CASSQDLSHPNTGELFF
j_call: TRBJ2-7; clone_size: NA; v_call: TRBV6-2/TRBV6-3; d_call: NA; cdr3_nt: TGTGCCAGCAGTCGCTCACGGGACTTCTCCTACGAGCAGTACTTC; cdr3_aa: CASSRSRDFSYEQYF
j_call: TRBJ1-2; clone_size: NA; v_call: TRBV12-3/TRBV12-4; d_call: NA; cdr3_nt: TGTGCCAGCAGCCGGGGGCCTGGCTACACCTTC; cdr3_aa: CASSRGPGYTF
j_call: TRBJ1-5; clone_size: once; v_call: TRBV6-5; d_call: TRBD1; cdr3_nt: TGTGCCAGCAGTTACTCGGGGACAGGGGGCCAGCCCCAGCATTTT; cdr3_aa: CASSYSGTGGQPQHF
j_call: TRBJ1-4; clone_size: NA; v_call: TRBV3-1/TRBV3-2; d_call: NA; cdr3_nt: TGTGCCAGCAGCCGCTCAGGGGACGGTACTAATGAAAAACTGTTTTTT; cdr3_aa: CASSRSGDGTNEKLFF
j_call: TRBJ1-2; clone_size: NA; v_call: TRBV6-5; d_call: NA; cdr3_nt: TGTGCCACGGGTTTTGGCGTCTCTGGCTACACCTTC; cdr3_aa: CATGFGVSGYTF
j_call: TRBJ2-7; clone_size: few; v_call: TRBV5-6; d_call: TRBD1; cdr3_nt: TGTGCCAGCAGCCCGACAGGGTTCTACGAGCAGTACTTC; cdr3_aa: CASSPTGFYEQYF
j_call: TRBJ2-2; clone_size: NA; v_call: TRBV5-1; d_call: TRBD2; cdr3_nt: TGCGCCAGCAGCCCGGGACTAGCGGGGGCTAGCACCGGGGAGCTGTTTTTT; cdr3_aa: CASSPGLAGASTGELFF
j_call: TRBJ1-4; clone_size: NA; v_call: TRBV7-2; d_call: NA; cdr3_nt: TGTGCCAGCAGCACCCGGACAGATGAAAAACTGTTTTTT; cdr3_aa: CASSTRTDEKLFF
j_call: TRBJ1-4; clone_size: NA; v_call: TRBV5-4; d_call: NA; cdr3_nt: TGTGCCAGTCATCCAGGGACTAATGAAAAACTGTTTTTT; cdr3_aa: CASHPGTNEKLFF
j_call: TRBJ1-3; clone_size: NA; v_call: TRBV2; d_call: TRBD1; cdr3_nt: TGTGCCAGCAGGATGACAGGGGAAGGACACACCATATATTTT; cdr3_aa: CASRMTGEGHTIYF
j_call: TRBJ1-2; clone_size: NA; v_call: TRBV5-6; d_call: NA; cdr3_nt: TGTGCCAGCAGCCAACGTAGGGTTACTAACTATGGCTACACCTTC; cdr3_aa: CASSQRRVTNYGYTF
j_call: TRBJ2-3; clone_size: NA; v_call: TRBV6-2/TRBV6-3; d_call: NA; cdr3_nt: TGTGCCAGCAGTCTCCTTTATAAGGTGGGGACAGATACGCAGTATTTT; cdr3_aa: CASSLLYKVGTDTQYF
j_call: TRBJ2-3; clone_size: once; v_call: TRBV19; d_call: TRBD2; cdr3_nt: TGTGCCACCGGGACTAGCGGGGGCACAGATACGCAGTATTTT; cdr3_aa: CATGTSGGTDTQYF
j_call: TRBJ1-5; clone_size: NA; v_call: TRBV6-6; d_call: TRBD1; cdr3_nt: TGTGCCAGCAGTGGGACAGGGGGTATCAATCAGCCCCAGCATTTT; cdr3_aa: CASSGTGGINQPQHF
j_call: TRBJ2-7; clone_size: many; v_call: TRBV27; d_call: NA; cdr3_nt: TGTGCCAGCAGTGGGGGACCCACCTACGAGCAGTACTTC; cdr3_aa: CASSGGPTYEQYF
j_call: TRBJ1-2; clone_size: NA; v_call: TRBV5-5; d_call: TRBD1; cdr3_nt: TGTGCCAGCAGCGCCTGGACGGGACAGGGGGTTTGGGGCTACACCTTC; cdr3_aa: CASSAWTGQGVWGYTF
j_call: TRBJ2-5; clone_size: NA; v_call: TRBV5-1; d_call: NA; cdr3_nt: TGCGCCAGCAGCCTCACAGTGGGCCAAGAGACCCAGTACTTC; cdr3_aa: CASSLTVGQETQYF
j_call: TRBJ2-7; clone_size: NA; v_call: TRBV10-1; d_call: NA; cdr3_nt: TGCGCCAGCAGTGAGTCGGAAGGGACCCTCTCCTACGAGCAGTACTTC; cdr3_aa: CASSESEGTLSYEQYF
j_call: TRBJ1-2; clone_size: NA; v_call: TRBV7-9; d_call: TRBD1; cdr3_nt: TGTGCCAGCAGCTTAGGCGGACAGGACTATGGCTACACCTTC; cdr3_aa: CASSLGGQDYGYTF
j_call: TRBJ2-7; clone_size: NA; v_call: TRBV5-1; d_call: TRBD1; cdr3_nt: TGCGCCAGCAGCAAGACCGGGACAGGGATTTACGAGCAGTACTTC; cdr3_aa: CASSKTGTGIYEQYF
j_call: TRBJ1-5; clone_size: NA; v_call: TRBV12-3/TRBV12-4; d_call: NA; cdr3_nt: TGTGCCAGCAGTTTGGCCGGCGACCAGCCCCAGCATTTT; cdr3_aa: CASSLAGDQPQHF
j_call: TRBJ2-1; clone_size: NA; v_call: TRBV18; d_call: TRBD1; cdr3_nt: TGTGCCAGCTCACAATCCCAGGGGGCGCTTAATGAGCAGTTCTTC; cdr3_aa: CASSQSQGALNEQFF
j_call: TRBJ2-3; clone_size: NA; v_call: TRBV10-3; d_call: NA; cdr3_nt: TGTGCCATCAGTGAGTCAGGGGTAGATACGCAGTATTTT; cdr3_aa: CAISESGVDTQYF